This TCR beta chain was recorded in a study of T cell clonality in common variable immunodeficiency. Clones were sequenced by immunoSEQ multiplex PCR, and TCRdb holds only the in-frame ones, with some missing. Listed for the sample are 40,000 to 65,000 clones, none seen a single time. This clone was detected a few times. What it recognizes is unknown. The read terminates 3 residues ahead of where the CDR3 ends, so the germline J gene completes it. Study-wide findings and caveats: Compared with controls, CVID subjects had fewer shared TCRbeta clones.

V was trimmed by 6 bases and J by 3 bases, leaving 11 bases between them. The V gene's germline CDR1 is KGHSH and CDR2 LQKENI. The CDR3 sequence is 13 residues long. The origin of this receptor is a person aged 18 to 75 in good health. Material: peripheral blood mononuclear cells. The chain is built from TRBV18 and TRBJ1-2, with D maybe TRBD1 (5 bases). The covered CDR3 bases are TGTGCCAGCTCCCTTTCAGGGCACTATGGC. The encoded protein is CASSLSGHYG. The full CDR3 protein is CASSLSGHYGYTF.